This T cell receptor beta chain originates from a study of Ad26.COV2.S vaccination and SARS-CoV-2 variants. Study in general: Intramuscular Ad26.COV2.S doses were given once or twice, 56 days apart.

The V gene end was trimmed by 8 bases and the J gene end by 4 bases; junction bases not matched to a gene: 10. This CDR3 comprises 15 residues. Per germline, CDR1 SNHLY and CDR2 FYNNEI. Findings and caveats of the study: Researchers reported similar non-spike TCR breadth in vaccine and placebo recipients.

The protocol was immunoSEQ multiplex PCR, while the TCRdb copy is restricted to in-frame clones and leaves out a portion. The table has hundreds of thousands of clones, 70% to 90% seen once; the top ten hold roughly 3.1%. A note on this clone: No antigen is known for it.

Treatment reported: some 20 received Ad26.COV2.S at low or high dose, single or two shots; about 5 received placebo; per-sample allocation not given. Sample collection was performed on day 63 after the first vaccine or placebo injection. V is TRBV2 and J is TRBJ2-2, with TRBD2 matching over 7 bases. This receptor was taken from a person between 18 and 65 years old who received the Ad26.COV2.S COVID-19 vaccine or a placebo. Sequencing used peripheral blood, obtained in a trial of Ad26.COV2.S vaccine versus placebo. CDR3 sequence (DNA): TGTGCCAGCCAACGGGAGGAAGTAACCACCGGGGAGCTGTTTTTT. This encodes CASQREEVTTGELFF.